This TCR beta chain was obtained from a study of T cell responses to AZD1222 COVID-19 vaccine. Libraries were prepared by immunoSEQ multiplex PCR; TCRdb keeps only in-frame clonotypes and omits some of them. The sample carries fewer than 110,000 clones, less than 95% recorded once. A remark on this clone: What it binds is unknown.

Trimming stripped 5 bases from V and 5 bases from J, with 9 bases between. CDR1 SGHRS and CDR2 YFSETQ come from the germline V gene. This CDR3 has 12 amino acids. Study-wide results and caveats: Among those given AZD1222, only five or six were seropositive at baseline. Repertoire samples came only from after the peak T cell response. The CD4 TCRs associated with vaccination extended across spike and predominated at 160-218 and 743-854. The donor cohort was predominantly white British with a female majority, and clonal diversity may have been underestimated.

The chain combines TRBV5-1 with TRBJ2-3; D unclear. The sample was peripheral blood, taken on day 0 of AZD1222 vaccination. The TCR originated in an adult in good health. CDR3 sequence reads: CASRTPGDTQYF. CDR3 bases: TGCGCCAGCAGAACTCCCGGAGATACGCAGTATTTT.